The T cell receptor (beta chain) under discussion was sequenced for a study of T-cell memory formation after mild COVID-19. The CDR3 is made up of 16 amino acids. Trimming cost V 2 bases and J 4 bases; bases outside gene matches: 5. The germline gives CDR1 MNHEY, CDR2 SVGAGI. Points from the study as a whole: Pre-infection memory held some responding clones, suggesting pre-existing cross-reactive T cells responded. The second-wave clones peaking on day 37 were not confirmed as SARS-CoV-2-specific.

To note about this clonotype: Its antigen remains unidentified.

TCRdb re-derived calls from the 5' RACE reads in MiXCR, one entry per CDR3 protein. The table has some 250,000 distinct CDR3 sequences, 9.4% seen once. The sequencing input was PBMCs or a T cell subset sorted from them (not recorded which). The rearrangement links TRBV6-5 to TRBJ2-3; 11 bases align to TRBD2. This TCR was recovered from a man aged 18 to 30 who had mild COVID-19 (a few samples of this study predate the infection). Cell type and time point are not known. The CDR3 region has the DNA TGTGCCAGCAGTTACGGGCTAGCGGGGGGTTCAGATACGCAGTATTTT. Amino acids: CASSYGLAGGSDTQYF.